This TCR beta chain appears in the sequencing data of a study of T-cell memory formation after mild COVID-19. Whole-study results and caveats: Day 15 to 85 contractors were CD4/CD8 balanced; later expanders leaned CD4+. The main location of contracting CD4+ clones was CM and EM, and that of contracting CD8+ clones was EMRA. The SARS-CoV-2 specificity of second-wave clones reaching peak at day 37 remained unverified.

Points on this clonotype: Its antigen is not identified.

Via MiXCR, TCRdb re-called the 5' RACE reads, giving one row per CDR3 protein. The table records 80,000 to 95,000 distinct CDR3 sequences, more than 20% of them present only once. The receptor was derived from a young man who had mild COVID-19 (a few samples of this study predate the infection). Cell type and time point are not known. Sequencing was performed on PBMCs or a T cell subset sorted from them (not recorded which).

The CDR3 DNA follows: TGTGCCAGCAGCCCTGGGACTTCTGAAGCTTTCTTT. Protein: CASSPGTSEAFF. The V and J genes are TRBV9 and TRBJ1-1, with D possibly being TRBD1 (5 bases). The V end was cut by 4 bases, the J end by 6 bases, with 10 bases between. The CDR3 covers 12 residues. The germline V gene encodes CDR1 SGDLS and CDR2 YYNGEE.